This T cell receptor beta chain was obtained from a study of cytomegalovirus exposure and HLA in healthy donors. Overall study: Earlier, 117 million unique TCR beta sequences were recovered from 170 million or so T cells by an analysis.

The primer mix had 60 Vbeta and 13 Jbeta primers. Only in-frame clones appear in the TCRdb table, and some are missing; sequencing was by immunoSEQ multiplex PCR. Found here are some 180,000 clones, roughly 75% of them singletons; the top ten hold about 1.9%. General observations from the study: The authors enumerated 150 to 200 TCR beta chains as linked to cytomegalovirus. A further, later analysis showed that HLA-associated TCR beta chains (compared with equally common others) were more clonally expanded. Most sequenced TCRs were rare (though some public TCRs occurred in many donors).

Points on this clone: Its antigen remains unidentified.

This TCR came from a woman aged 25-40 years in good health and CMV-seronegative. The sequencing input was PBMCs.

The CDR3 nucleotides read TGCGCCAGCAGCAGTCGGGCGACAGGGGGCCATAGAAACACCATATATTTT. As protein: CASSSRATGGHRNTIYF. The chain combines TRBV5-1 with TRBJ1-3; 10 nucleotides match TRBD1. V trimming: 4 bases; J trimming: 5 bases; junction bases outside the gene matches: 12. The length of the CDR3 is 17 residues. The V gene's germline CDR1 is SGHRS and CDR2 YFSETQ. The full variable domain, in which reference TRBV5-1 and TRBJ1-3 provide the parts outside the CDR3, is KAGVTQTPRYLIKTRGQQVTLSCSPISGHRSVSWYQQTPGQGLQFLFEYFSETQRNKGNFPGRFSGRQFSNSRSEMNVSTLELGDSALYLCASSSRATGGHRNTIYFGEGSWLTVV.